The present T cell receptor (beta chain) was sequenced within a study of CD8+CD57+ T cells in acquired aplastic anemia listed by TCRdb under 2018. Regarding the research as a whole: On average, sorted CD4+ and CD8+ cells yielded 3.2 ug of extracted DNA, with a range of about 0.19 to 30 ug. An average of approximately 10 million reads for CD4+ cells and roughly 11 million reads for CD8+ cells was obtained from healthy donor samples. Results and caveats for the whole study, not just this receptor: Around 28 CD8+ CDR3 sequences were found to be shared between patients and controls, but these sequences appeared to be highly expressed in patients and within the immunodominant clones of the patients. CD8+ Simpson's diversity did not differ significantly between patients and healthy controls (P=0.060).

TCR repertoires of sorted CD4+ and CD8+ blood T cells from severe aplastic anemia patients and healthy subjects were deep-sequenced in the study. Ficoll-Paque density gradient centrifugation was used to isolate peripheral blood mononuclear cells. Before DNA extraction, CD4+ and CD8+ T cells were sorted with FACS or magnetic beads. About this clonotype: No antigen is known for it. Per-base quality was not reported, and no clone a single base away is much larger than it.

Profiling of TCR beta VDJ combinations and CDR3 sequences used genomic DNA as the template. An Illumina HiSeq 2000 was the platform used for TCR repertoire sequencing. The authors' analysis ran thus. TRBV/TRBJ rearrangement plots, CDR3 size and DJ length profiles, and Simpson's diversity index were used to assess repertoires. The most abundant DNA sequence in the deep sequencing data was defined as the immunodominant clone. CDR3 amino acid sequences were checked for sharing across subjects and were also compared against the VDJdb database and published repertoires. In-frame beta chains were kept once TCRdb had trimmed the public reads at Q25 with fastp and called clones with MiXCR. All rows with the same CDR3 protein become a single entry with the most common DNA and genes. What appears here as the V and J calls and clone size reflects TCRdb's work, not the paper's. The sample table shows around 51,000 distinct CDR3 sequences, and 55% to 75% are seen once. The ten most abundant clones make up roughly 34% of the sample.

The origin of this receptor is a human donor in good health, serving as a control. Sequencing used sorted CD4+, CD8+, or CD8+CD57+ T cells (not recorded which) from PBMCs.

The DNA is as follows: TGTGCCAGCAGCTTGGTGGGGGGGGTACAAGAGACCCAGTACTTC. Its amino acids are CASSLVGGVQETQYF. This chain joins TRBV7-8 to TRBJ2-5, with TRBD2 matching 7 junction bases. The germline V gene supplies CDR1 SGHVS and CDR2 FQNEAQ. Ends trimmed: V by 3 bases, J by 2 bases; bases unmatched to a gene: 6. The CDR3 runs 15 amino acids, cysteine and phenylalanine included. The entry retains the CDR3 DNA only, 45 bases that are in frame from base 1. The CDR3, completed at both ends by the reference TRBV7-8 and TRBJ2-5 genes, gives the full variable domain GAGVSQSPRYKVAKRGQDVALRCDPISGHVSLFWYQQALGQGPEFLTYFQNEAQLDKSGLPSDRFFAERPEGSVSTLKIQRTQQEDSAVYLCASSLVGGVQETQYFGPGTRLLVL.